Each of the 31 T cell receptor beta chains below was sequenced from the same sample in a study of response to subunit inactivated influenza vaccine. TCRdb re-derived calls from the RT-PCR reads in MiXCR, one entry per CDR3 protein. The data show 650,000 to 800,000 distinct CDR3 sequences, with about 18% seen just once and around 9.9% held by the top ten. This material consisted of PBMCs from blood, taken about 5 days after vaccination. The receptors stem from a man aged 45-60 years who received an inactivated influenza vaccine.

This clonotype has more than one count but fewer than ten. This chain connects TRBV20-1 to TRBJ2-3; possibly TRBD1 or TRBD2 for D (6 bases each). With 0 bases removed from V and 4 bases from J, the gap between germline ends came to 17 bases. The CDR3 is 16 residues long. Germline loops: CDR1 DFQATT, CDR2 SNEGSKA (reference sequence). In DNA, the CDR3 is TGCAGTGCTAGAGATCACGTACCTAGGGGGGCAGATACGCAGTATTTT. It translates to CSARDHVPRGADTQYF.

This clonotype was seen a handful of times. This CDR3 reads CASKVRGTSTDTQYF. As DNA, the CDR3 is TGCGCCAGCAAAGTCAGAGGCACTAGCACAGATACGCAGTATTTT. The chain is built from TRBV10-2 and TRBJ2-3; D not resolved. In germline, CDR1 is WSHSY, CDR2 SAAADI. V was cut by 7 bases and J by 0 bases, with 14 bases left in between. This CDR3 region has 15 residues.

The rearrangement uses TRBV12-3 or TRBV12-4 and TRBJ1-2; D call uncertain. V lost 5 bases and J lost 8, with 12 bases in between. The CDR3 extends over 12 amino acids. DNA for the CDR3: TGTGCCAGCAGTCCACCTCACGGGGGCTACACCTTC. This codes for CASSPPHGGYTF.

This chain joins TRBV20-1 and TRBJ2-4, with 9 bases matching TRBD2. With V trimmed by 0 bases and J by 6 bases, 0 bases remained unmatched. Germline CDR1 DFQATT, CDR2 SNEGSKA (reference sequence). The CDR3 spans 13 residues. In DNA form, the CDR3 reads TGCAGTGCTAGAGAACTAGCGGGAAACATTCAGTACTTC. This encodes CSARELAGNIQYF.

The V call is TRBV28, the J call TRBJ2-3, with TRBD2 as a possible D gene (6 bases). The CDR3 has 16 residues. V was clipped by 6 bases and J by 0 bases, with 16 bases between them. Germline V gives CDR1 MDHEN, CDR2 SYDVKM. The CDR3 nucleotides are TGTGCCAGCAGGGGGGACTGGAGAACTAGCACAGATACGCAGTATTTT. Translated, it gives CASRGDWRTSTDTQYF.

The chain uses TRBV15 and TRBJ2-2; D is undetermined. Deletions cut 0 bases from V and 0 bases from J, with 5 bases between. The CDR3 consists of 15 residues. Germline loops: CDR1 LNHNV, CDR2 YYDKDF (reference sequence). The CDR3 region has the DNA TGTGCCACCAGCAGAGAAACCGCGAACACCGGGGAGCTGTTTTTT. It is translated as CATSRETANTGELFF.

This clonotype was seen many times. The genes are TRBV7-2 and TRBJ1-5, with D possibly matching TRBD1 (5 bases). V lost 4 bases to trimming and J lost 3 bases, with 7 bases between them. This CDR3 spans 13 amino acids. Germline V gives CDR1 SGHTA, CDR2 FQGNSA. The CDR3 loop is CASSSGPNQPQHF. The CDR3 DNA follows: TGTGCCAGCAGCTCGGGGCCCAATCAGCCCCAGCATTTT. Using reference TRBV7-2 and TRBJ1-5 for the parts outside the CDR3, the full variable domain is GAGVSQSPSNKVTEKGKDVELRCDPISGHTALYWYRQSLGQGLEFLIYFQGNSAPDKSGLPSDRFSAERTGGSVSTLTIQRTQQEDSAVYLCASSSGPNQPQHFGDGTRLSIL.

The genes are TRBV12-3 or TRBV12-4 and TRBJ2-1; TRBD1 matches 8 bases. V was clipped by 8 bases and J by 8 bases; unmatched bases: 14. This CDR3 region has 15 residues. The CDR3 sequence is CASSNGQGPWDEQFF. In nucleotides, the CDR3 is TGTGCCAGCTCCAACGGACAGGGCCCATGGGATGAGCAGTTCTTC.

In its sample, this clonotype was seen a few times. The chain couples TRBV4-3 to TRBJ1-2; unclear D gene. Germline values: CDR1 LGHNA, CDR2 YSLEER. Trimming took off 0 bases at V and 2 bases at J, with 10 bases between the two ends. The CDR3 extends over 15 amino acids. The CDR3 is CASSQDPVPNYGYTF. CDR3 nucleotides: TGCGCCAGCAGCCAAGATCCGGTACCCAACTATGGCTACACCTTC.

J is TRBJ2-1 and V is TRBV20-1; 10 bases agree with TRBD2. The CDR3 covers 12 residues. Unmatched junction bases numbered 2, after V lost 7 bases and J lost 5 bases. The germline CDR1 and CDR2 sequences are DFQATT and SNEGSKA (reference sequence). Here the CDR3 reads CSGTSGDNEQFF. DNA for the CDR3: TGCAGTGGTACTAGCGGGGACAATGAGCAGTTCTTC.

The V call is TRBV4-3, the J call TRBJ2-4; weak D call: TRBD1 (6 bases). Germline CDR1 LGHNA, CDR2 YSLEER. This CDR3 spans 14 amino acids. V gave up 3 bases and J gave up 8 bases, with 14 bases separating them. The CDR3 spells CASSHSGHVDIQYF. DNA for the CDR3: TGCGCCAGCAGCCACTCGGGACATGTGGACATTCAGTACTTC.

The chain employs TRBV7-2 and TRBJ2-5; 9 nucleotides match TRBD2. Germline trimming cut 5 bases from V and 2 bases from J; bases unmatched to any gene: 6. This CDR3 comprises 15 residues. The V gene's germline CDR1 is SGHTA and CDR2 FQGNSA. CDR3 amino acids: CASSRGTSWQETQYF. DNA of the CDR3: TGTGCCAGCAGCCGCGGGACTAGCTGGCAAGAGACCCAGTACTTC.

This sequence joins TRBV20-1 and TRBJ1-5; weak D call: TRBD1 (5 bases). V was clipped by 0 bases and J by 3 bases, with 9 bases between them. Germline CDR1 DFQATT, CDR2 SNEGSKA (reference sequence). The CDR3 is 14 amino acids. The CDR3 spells CSARDGAPNQPQHF. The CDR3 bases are TGCAGTGCTAGAGATGGGGCCCCCAATCAGCCCCAGCATTTT.

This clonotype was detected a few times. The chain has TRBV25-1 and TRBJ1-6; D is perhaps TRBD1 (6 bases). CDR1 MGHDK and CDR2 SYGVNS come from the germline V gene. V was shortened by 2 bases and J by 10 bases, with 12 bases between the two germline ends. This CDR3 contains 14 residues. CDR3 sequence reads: CASSEAQGDSPLHF. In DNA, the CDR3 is TGTGCCAGCAGTGAAGCACAGGGAGACTCACCCCTCCACTTT.

CDR3 region: CSARSLAGTDTQYF. CDR3 coding DNA: TGCAGTGCTAGAAGCCTAGCGGGCACAGATACGCAGTATTTT. The rearrangement links TRBV20-1 to TRBJ2-3; 7 nucleotides line up with TRBD2. J was trimmed by 1 base and V by 2 bases; bases with no gene match: 3. CDR1 is DFQATT and CDR2 is SNEGSKA in the germline V gene (reference sequence). This CDR3 comprises 14 residues.

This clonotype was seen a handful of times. CDR3 coding DNA: TGTGCCACCAGTGATTTGAGGGAGCCCCGGGGTAATGAGCAGTTCTTC. Protein: CATSDLREPRGNEQFF. The chain recombines TRBV24-1 with TRBJ2-1, with D maybe TRBD2 (5 bases). The germline V gene encodes CDR1 KGHDR and CDR2 SFDVKD. The germline V and J ends were trimmed by 0 bases and 7 bases, with 15 bases remaining between them. CDR3 length: 16 amino acids.

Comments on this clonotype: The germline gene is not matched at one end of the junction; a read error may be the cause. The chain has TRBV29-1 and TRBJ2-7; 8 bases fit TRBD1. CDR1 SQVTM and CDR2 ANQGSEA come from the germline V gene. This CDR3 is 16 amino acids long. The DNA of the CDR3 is TGCAGCGTTGAAAAACTACCGGGACAGGTTTCCTTCGAGCAGTACTTC. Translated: CSVEKLPGQVSFEQYF.

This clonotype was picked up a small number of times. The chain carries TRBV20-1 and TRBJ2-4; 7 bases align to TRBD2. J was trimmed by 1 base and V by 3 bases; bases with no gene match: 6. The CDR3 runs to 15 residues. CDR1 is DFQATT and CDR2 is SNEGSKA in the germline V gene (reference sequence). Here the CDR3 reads CSASEREVAKNIQYF. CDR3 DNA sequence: TGCAGTGCTAGTGAACGGGAGGTCGCCAAAAACATTCAGTACTTC.

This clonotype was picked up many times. The CDR3 DNA is TGTGCCAGCGGGACAGGGGTCAATCAGCCCCAGCATTTT. This gives the protein CASGTGVNQPQHF. The V and J genes are TRBV12-3 or TRBV12-4 and TRBJ1-5, with TRBD1 matching 10 bases. CDR3 length: 13 amino acids. V gave up 8 bases and J gave up 3 bases; unmatched junction bases: 1.

The CDR3 nucleotides are TGTGCCAGTGACGCCGAGACAGGGTACACTGAAGCTTTCTTT. It encodes CASDAETGYTEAFF. V usage is TRBV19 and J usage is TRBJ1-1; 7 bases match TRBD1. CDR1 is LNHDA, CDR2 SQIVND, per germline (reference sequence). CDR3 size: 14 residues. V shed 8 bases and J 3 bases; nucleotides not matched to a gene: 9.

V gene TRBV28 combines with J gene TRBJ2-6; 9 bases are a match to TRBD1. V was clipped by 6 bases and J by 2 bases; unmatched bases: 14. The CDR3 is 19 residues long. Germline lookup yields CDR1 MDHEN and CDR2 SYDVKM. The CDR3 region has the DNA TGTGCCAGCAGACCCGAGTGGGGACAGGGACAGACTGGGGCCAACGTCCTGACTTTC. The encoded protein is CASRPEWGQGQTGANVLTF.

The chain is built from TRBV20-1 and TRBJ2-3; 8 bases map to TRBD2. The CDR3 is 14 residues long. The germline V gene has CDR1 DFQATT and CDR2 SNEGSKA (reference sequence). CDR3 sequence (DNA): TGCACCGGGCGGGTCGGGGGGGCCTCAGATACGCAGTATTTT. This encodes CTGRVGGASDTQYF.

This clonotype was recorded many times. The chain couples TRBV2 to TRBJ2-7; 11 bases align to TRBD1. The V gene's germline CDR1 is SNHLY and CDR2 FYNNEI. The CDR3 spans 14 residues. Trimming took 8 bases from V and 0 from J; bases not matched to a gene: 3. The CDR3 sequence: CASEGQGVSYEQYF. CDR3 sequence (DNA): TGTGCCAGCGAGGGACAGGGGGTCTCCTACGAGCAGTACTTC.

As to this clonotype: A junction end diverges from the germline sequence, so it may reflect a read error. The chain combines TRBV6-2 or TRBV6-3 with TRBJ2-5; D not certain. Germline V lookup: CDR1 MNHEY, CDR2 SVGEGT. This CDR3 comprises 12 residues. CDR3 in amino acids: CASSPPQDTQYF. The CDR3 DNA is TGTGCCAGCAGCCCCCCCCAAGACACCCAGTACTTC.

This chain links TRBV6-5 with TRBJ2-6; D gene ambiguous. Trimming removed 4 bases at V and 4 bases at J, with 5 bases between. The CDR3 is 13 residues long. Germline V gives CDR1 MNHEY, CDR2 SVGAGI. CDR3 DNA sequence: TGTGCCAGCAGTTCGCCCGGGGCCAACGTCCTGACTTTC. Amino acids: CASSSPGANVLTF.

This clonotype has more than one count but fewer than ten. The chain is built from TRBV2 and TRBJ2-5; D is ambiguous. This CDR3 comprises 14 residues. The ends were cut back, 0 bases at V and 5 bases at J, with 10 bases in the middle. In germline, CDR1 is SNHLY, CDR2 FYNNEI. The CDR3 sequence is CASSEAKERETQYF. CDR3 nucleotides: TGTGCCAGCAGTGAAGCCAAGGAGCGTGAGACCCAGTACTTC.

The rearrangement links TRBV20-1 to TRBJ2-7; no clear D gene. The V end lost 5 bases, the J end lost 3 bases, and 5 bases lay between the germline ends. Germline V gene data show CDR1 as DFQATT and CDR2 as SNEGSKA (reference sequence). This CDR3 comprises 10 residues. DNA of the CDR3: TGCAGTGCTCATAACTACGAGCAGTACTTC. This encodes CSAHNYEQYF.

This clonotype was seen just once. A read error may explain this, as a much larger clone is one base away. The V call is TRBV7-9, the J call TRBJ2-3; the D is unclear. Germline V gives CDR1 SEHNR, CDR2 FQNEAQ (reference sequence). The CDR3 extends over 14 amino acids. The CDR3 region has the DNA TGTGCCAGCAGCGGCAGGTACTACACAGATACGCACTATTTT. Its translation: CASSGRYYTDTHYF.

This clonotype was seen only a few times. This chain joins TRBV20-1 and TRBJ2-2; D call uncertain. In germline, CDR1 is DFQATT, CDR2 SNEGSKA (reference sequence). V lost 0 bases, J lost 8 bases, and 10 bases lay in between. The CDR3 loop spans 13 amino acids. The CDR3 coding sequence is TGCAGTGCTAGAGATTCGGGTCGGGGGGAGCTGTTTTTT. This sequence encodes CSARDSGRGELFF.

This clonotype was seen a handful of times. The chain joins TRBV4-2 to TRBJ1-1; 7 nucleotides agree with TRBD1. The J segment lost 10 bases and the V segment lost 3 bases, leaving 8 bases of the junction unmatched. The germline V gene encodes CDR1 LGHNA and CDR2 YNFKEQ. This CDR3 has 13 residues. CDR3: CASSHDPGQRAFF. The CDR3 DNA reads TGTGCCAGCAGCCATGATCCGGGACAGCGAGCTTTCTTT.

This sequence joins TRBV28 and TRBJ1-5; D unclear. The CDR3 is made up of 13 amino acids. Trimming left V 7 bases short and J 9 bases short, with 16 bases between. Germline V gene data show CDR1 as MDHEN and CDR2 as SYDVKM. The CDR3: CASTSPGLRPQHF. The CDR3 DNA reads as TGTGCCAGCACCAGTCCGGGTTTAAGGCCCCAGCATTTT.